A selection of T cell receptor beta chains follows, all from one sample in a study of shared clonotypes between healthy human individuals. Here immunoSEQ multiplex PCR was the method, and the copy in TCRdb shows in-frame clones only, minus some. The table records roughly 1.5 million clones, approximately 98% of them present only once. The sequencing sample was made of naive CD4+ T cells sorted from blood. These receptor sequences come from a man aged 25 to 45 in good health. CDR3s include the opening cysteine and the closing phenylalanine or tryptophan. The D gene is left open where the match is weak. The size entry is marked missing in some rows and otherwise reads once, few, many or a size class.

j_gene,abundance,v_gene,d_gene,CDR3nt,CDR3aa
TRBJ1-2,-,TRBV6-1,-,TGTGCCAGCAGTCTCGGACAGCTCTATGGCTACACCTTC,CASSLGQLYGYTF
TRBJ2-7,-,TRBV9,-,TGTGCCAGCAGCGTAGGTCGCGGGATAGGTGCGGGGGAGCAGTACTTC,CASSVGRGIGAGEQYF
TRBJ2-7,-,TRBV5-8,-,TGTGCCAGCAGCTTGTACGGACGGCGAACCCACGAGCAGTACTTC,CASSLYGRRTHEQYF
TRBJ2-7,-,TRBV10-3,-,TGTGCCATCAGTGGGCCTCCGGGACGTATACCCTACGAGCAGTACTTC,CAISGPPGRIPYEQYF
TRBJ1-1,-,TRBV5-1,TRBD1,TGCGCCAGCAGCCCGGGACAGGGTGTGGTTACGTTCAAAGCTTTCTTT,CASSPGQGVVTFKAFF
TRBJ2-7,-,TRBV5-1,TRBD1,TGCGCCAGCAGCTTGGCAATGGGACAGACCCCCTGGGGGCAGTACTTC,CASSLAMGQTPWGQYF
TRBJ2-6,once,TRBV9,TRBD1,TGTGCCAGCAGCCACCATGGCGGGACAGGGGGCTCTGGGGCCAACGTCCTGACTTTC,CASSHHGGTGGSGANVLTF
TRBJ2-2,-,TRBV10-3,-,TGTGCCATCAGTGATCAAGGTCTGAACACCGGGGAGCTGTTTTTT,CAISDQGLNTGELFF
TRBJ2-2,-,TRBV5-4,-,TGTGCCAGCAGCTCCCGGACAGCGAACACCGGGGAGCTGTTTTTT,CASSSRTANTGELFF
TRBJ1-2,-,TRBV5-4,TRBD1,TGTGCCAGCAGCCCGTACCCCTTTCCAGGGGGCTGGTTTAACTATGGCTACACCTTC,CASSPYPFPGGWFNYGYTF
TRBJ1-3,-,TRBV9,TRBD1,TGTGCCAGCAGCGCCTCCAGGACAGGGTCTGGAAACACCATATATTTT,CASSASRTGSGNTIYF
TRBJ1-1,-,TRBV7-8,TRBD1,TGTGCCAGCAGGCCCCGGACAGGGCGTACTGAAGCTTTCTTT,CASRPRTGRTEAFF
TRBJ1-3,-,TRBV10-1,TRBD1,TGCGCCAGCAGTCACAGGACAGGTCGCTCTGGAAACACCATATATTTT,CASSHRTGRSGNTIYF
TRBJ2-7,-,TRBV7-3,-,TGTGCCAGCAGCTTAGGCCCCTCCTACGAGCAGTACTTC,CASSLGPSYEQYF
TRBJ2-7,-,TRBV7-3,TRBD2,TGTGCCAGCAGCTTAACCCCCGGGACTAGCGGGAGCCAGTACTTC,CASSLTPGTSGSQYF
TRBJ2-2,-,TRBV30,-,TGTGCCTGGAGTGTACAAGGGGCCGGGGAGCTGTTTTTT,CAWSVQGAGELFF
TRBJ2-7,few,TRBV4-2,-,TGTGCCAGCAGCCACGAGTCCAGCGGCCCATACGAGCAGTACTTC,CASSHESSGPYEQYF